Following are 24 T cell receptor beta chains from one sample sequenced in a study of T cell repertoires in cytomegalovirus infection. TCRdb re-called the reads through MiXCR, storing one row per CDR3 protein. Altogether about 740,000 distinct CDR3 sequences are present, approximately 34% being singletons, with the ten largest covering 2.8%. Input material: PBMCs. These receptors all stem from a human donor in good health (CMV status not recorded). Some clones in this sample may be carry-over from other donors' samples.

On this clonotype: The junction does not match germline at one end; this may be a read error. The CDR3 nucleotides read TGTGCCAGCAAAGGACAGAGCTACGAGCATTACTTC. Protein product: CASKGQSYEHYF. The chain recombines TRBV6-8 with TRBJ2-7, with a possible D match to TRBD1 (6 bases). CDR1 is MNHGY, CDR2 SAAAGT, per germline. CDR3 length equals 12 residues.

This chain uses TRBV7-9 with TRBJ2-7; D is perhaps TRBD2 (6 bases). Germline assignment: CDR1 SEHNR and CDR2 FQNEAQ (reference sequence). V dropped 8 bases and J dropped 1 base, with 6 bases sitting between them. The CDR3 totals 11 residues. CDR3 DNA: TGTGCCAGCGCGGGGTCCTACGAGCAGTACTTC. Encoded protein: CASAGSYEQYF.

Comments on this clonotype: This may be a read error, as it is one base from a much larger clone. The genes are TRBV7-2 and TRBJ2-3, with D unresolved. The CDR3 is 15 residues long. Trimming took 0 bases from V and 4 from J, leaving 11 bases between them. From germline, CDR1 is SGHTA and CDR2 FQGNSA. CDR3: CASSLAYGSADTQYF. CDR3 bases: TGTGCCAGCAGCTTAGCGTACGGGTCGGCAGATACGCAGTATTTT.

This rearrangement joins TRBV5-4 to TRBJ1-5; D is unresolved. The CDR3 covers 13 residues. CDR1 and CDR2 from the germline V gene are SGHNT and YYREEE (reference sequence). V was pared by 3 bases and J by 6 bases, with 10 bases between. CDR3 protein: CASSSAVGQPQHF. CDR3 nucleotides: TGTGCCAGCAGCTCCGCAGTCGGTCAGCCCCAGCATTTT.

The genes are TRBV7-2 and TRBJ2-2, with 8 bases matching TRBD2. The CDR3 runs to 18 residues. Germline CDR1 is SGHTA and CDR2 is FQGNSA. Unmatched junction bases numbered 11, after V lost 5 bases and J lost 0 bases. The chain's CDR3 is CASSLIQLLAANTGELFF. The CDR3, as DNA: TGTGCCAGCAGCCTGATCCAATTACTAGCGGCGAACACCGGGGAGCTGTTTTTT.

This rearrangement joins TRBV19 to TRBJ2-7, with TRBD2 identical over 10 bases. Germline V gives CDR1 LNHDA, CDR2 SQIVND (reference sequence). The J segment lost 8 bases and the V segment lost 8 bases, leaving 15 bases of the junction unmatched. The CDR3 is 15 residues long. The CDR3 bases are TGTGCCAGTGGCCCCGCTGTAGCGGGAGGCTCCCAGCAGTACTTC. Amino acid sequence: CASGPAVAGGSQQYF.

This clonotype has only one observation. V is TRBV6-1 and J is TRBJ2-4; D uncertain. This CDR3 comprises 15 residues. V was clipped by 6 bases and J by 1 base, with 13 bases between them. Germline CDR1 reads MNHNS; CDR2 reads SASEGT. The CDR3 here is CASRVEGAAKNIQYF. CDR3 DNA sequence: TGTGCCAGCAGGGTGGAAGGAGCTGCCAAAAACATTCAGTACTTC.

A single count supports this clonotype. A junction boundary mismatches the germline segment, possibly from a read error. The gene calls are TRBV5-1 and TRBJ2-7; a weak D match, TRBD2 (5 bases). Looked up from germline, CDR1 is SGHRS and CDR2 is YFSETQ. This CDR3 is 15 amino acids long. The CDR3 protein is CASSLALSGTYERYF. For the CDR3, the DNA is TGCGCCAGCAGCTTGGCCCTCAGCGGAACCTACGAGCGGTACTTC.

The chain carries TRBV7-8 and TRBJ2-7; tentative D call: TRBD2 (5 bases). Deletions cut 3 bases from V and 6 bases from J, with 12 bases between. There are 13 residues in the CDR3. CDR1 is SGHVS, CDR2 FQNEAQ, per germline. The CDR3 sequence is CASSFRPAAEQYF. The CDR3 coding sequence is TGTGCCAGCAGCTTTCGCCCAGCGGCCGAGCAGTACTTC.

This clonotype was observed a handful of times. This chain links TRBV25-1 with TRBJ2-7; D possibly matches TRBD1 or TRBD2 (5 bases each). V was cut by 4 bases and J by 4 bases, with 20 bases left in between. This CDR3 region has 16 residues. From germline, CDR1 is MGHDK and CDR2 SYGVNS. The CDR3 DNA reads TGTGCCAGCAGTGTATCCGGAGGAAACAGGACTTACGAGCAGTACTTC. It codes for CASSVSGGNRTYEQYF.

The CDR3 loop reads CASKEGMNTEAFF. CDR3 sequence (DNA): TGCGCCAGCAAAGAGGGGATGAACACTGAAGCTTTCTTT. The chain uses TRBV5-1 and TRBJ1-1; tentative D call: TRBD1 (5 bases). The CDR3 contains 13 residues. Germline V gene lookup returns CDR1 SGHRS and CDR2 YFSETQ. Trimming removed 6 bases from V and 0 bases from J, with 9 bases in between.

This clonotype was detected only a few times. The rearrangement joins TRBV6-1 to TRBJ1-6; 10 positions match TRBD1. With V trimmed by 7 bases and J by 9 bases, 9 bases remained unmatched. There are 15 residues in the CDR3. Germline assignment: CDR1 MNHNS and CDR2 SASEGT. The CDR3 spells CASIPTGTGASPLHF. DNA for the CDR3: TGTGCCAGCATCCCGACCGGGACAGGGGCTTCACCCCTCCACTTT.

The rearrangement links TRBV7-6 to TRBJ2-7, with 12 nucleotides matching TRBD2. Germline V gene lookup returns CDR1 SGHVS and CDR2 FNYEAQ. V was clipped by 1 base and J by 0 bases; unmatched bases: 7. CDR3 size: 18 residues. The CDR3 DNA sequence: TGTGCCAGCAGCTTAGAAGCTAGCGGGGGGGAAGGCTCCTACGAGCAGTACTTC. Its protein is CASSLEASGGEGSYEQYF.

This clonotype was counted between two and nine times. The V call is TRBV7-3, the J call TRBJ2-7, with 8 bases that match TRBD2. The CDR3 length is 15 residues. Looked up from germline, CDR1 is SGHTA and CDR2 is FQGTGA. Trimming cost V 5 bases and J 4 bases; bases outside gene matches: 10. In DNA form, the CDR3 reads TGTGCCAGCAGCGCAAGCGGGGGAGGTCGGTACGAGCAGTACTTC. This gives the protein CASSASGGGRYEQYF.

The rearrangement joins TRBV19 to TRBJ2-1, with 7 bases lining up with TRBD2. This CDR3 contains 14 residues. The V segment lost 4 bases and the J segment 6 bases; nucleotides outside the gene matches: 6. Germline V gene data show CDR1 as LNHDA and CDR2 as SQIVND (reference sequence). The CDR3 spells CASSTGDYRNEQFF. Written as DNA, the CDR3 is TGTGCCAGTAGTACGGGGGACTATCGCAATGAGCAGTTCTTC. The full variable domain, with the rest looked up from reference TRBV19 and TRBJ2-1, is DGGITQSPKYLFRKEGQNVTLSCEQNLNHDAMYWYRQDPGQGLRLIYYSQIVNDFQKGDIAEGYSVSREKKESFPLTVTSAQKNPTAFYLCASSTGDYRNEQFFGPGTRLTVL.

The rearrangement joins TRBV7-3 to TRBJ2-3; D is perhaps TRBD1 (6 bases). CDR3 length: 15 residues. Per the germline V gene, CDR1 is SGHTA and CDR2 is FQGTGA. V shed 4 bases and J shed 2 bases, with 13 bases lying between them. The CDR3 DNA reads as TGTGCCAGCAGCTGGGGTACAGGGAACACAGATACGCAGTATTTT. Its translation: CASSWGTGNTDTQYF. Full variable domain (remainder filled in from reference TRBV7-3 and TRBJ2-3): GAGVSQTPSNKVTEKGKYVELRCDPISGHTALYWYRQSLGQGPEFLIYFQGTGAADDSGLPNDRFFAVRPEGSVSTLKIQRTERGDSAVYLCASSWGTGNTDTQYFGPGTRLTVL.

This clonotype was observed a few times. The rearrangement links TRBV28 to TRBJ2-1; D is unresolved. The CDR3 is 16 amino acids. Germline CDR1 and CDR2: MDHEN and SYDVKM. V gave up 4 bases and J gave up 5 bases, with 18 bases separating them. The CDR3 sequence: CASSSLTNPPNNEQFF. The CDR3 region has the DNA TGTGCCAGCAGTTCCCTGACCAACCCACCGAACAATGAGCAGTTCTTC.

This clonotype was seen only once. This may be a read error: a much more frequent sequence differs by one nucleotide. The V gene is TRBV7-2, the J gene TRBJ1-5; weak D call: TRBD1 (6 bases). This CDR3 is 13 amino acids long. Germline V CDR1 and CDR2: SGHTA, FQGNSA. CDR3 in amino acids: CSSSFRGGQPQHF. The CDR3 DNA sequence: TGTTCCAGCAGCTTCAGGGGTGGTCAGCCCCAGCATTTT.

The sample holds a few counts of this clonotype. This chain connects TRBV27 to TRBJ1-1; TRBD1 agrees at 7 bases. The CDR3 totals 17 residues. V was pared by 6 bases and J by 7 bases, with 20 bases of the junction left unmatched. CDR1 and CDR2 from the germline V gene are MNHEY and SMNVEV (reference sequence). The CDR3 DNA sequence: TGTGCCAGCAGCATGATTACCGGGACAGCGAATTTAGGTGAAGCTTTCTTT. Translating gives CASSMITGTANLGEAFF.

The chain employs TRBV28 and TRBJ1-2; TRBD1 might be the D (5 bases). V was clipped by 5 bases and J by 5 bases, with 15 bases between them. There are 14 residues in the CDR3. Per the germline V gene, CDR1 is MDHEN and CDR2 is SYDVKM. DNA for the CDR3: TGTGCCAGCAGTCTCAACAGGCCCGAATATGGCTACACCTTC. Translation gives CASSLNRPEYGYTF.

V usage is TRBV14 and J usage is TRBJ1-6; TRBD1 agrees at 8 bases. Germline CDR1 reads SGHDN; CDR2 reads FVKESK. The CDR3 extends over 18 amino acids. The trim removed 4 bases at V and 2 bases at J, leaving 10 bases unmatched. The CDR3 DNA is TGTGCCAGCAGCCCCGATAAACCGGGACAGGCCTATAATTCACCCCTCCACTTT. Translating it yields CASSPDKPGQAYNSPLHF.

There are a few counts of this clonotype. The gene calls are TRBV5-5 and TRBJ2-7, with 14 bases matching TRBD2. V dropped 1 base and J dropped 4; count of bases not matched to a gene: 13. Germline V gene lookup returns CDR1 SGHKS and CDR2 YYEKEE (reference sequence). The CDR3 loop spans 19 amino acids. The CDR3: CASSLLFSGLAGAPYEQYF. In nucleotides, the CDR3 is TGTGCCAGCAGCTTGTTGTTTTCGGGACTAGCGGGAGCTCCGTACGAGCAGTACTTC.

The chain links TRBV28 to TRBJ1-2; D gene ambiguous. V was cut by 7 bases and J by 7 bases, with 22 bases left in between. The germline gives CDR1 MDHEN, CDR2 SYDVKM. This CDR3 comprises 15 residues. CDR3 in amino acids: CASNLMKSFRGGYTF. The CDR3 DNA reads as TGTGCCAGCAACCTAATGAAATCATTCCGGGGTGGCTACACCTTC.

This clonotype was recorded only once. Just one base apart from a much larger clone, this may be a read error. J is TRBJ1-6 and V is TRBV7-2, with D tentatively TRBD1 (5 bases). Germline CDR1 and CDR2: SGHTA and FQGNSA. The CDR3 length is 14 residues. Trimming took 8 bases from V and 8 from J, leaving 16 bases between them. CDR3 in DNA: TGTGCCAGCGGCCAACGGACGGGGGATTCACCCCTCCACTTT. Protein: CASGQRTGDSPLHF.